The subject of this entry is one T cell receptor (beta chain). The sample originates from a study of blood T cell repertoires in COVID-19. The wider study: COVID-19 samples from acute and convalescent phases originated in the United States, Italy and Spain. The analysed material was cDNA or gDNA that came from T cells, B-cell-depleted T cells, or PBMCs.

In the original workflow: Estimation of nucleated cell counts was performed using reference gene primer amplification. TCRdb's table, derived via immunoSEQ multiplex PCR, lists solely in-frame clones and lacks some. V and J calls and clone size follow that table, whereas D and trimming were derived from the DNA. This sample yields 150,000 to 200,000 clones, of which more than 80% are seen a single time; around 7.5% belongs to the top ten. The V gene's germline CDR1 is MNHEY and CDR2 SVGEGT. This CDR3 has 14 amino acids. V was trimmed by 5 bases and J by 4 bases, leaving 12 bases between them. Sequencing was done on a sample of peripheral blood. The sequence derives from a woman in her sixties with acute or convalescent COVID-19. The chain couples TRBV6-2 or TRBV6-3 to TRBJ1-5; perhaps TRBD1 as D (5 bases). Here the CDR3 reads CASSHWGGNQPQHF. DNA of the CDR3: TGTGCCAGCAGTCATTGGGGGGGGAATCAGCCCCAGCATTTT.